The next 25 T cell receptor beta chains were all read from a single sample in a study of blood T cells in healthy people across ages. For the second PCR, which ran for about 6 to 11 cycles, a sample-barcoded 5' primer and a J-beta primer mix were used. From the 5' RACE reads, TCRdb called clonotypes with MiXCR, one entry per CDR3 protein. Of fewer than 900,000 distinct CDR3 sequences in the sample, roughly 47% were seen once. Specimen: blood. The origin of the receptors is an older woman in good health.

V and J are TRBV28 and TRBJ2-2; TRBD2 aligns across 12 bases. Germline V gene lookup returns CDR1 MDHEN and CDR2 SYDVKM. This CDR3 contains 19 residues. Germline trimming cut 4 bases from V and 4 bases from J; bases unmatched to any gene: 13. CDR3 sequence reads: CASSSLLGLAGLATGELFF. The CDR3 nucleotides read TGTGCCAGCAGTTCACTGTTGGGACTAGCGGGCCTCGCCACCGGGGAGCTGTTTTTT.

This clonotype was seen a few times. The chain uses TRBV7-9 and TRBJ2-7, with D tentatively TRBD2 (6 bases). Looked up from germline, CDR1 is SEHNR and CDR2 is FQNEAQ (reference sequence). The CDR3 contains 17 residues. V gave up 6 bases and J gave up 1 base, with 22 bases separating them. The CDR3 nucleotides are TGTGCCAGCAGACCCCGGTCAGGTGGGGGGAAGTCCTACGAGCAGTACTTC. Protein sequence: CASRPRSGGGKSYEQYF.

This clonotype has more than one count but fewer than ten. The genes are TRBV28 and TRBJ2-4; 8 bases map to TRBD2. The V gene's germline CDR1 is MDHEN and CDR2 SYDVKM. J lost 10 bases, V lost 6 bases, and 14 bases had no gene match. The CDR3 totals 15 residues. The CDR3 DNA is TGTGCCAGCAGCGTCGCGGGGGGAACCGAAGATATTCAGTACTTC. It codes for CASSVAGGTEDIQYF.

The chain recombines TRBV27 with TRBJ2-7; TRBD1 agrees at 7 bases. This CDR3 is built from 14 residues. The V gene's germline CDR1 is MNHEY and CDR2 SMNVEV (reference sequence). Trimming at V came to 7 bases and at J to 4 bases, leaving 10 bases not matched to a gene. The CDR3 nucleotides read TGTGCCAGCAACCAGGGTACAGGGGCTTACGAGCAGTACTTC. Translated, it gives CASNQGTGAYEQYF.

The chain has TRBV20-1 and TRBJ2-2, with 10 nucleotides matching TRBD2. The CDR3 is 16 amino acids. J lost 3 bases, V lost 4 bases, and 8 bases had no gene match. Germline lookup yields CDR1 DFQATT and CDR2 SNEGSKA (reference sequence). In DNA, the CDR3 is TGCAGTGCTACCCCCGCGGGACTAGCGTACACCGGGGAGCTGTTTTTT. It specifies CSATPAGLAYTGELFF.

The J gene is TRBJ2-7, the V gene TRBV5-1; no clear D. CDR3 size: 12 residues. The germline CDR1 and CDR2 sequences are SGHRS and YFSETQ. V shed 6 bases and J shed 6 bases, with 13 bases lying between them. CDR3 region: CASTAGFGEQYF. As DNA, the CDR3 is TGCGCCAGCACCGCCGGATTTGGCGAGCAGTACTTC.

This clonotype came up once. One end of the junction fails to match germline, which may point to a read error. The chain is built from TRBV12-3 or TRBV12-4 and TRBJ2-1; D is ambiguous. The CDR3 runs 15 residues. The DNA of the CDR3 is TGTGCCAGCAGTTTAGACGGACGCTCCCACAATGAGCAGTTCTTC. The encoded protein is CASSLDGRSHNEQFF.

The rearrangement uses TRBV15 and TRBJ1-2; 11 bases align to TRBD1. The germline CDR1 and CDR2 sequences are LNHNV and YYDKDF (reference sequence). CDR3 length: 15 amino acids. The J segment lost 3 bases and the V segment lost 5 bases, leaving 5 bases of the junction unmatched. In DNA form, the CDR3 reads TGTGCCACCAGCCGAGGACAGGGGGCGGACTATGGCTACACCTTC. Its protein product is CATSRGQGADYGYTF.

The rearrangement joins TRBV15 to TRBJ2-7, with D possibly being TRBD1 or TRBD2 (5 bases each). The CDR3 runs 14 residues. The germline CDR1 and CDR2 sequences are LNHNV and YYDKDF (reference sequence). With 1 base removed from V and 6 bases from J, the gap between germline ends came to 13 bases. CDR3 sequence: CATSRVTGPGEQYF. The CDR3 DNA sequence: TGTGCCACCAGCAGAGTTACGGGGCCGGGCGAGCAGTACTTC.

The chain links TRBV12-3 or TRBV12-4 to TRBJ2-7, with 12 bases identical to TRBD2. The CDR3 sequence is 14 residues long. V shed 2 bases and J 6 bases; nucleotides not matched to a gene: 2. The DNA for the CDR3 is TGTGCCAGCAGTTTAACTAGCGGGAGGCGCGAGCAGTACTTC. It encodes CASSLTSGRREQYF.

This clonotype was recorded only once. The chain couples TRBV11-2 to TRBJ2-1; 7 bases match TRBD2. The DNA end favors TRBJ2-7, so the J call may be wrong. In germline, CDR1 is SGHAT, CDR2 FQNNGV. The CDR3 is 17 residues long. Here the CDR3 reads CASSLVGGGGSYNEQYF. CDR3 nucleotide sequence: TGTGCCAGCAGCTTGGTCGGCGGGGGAGGGTCCTACAATGAGCAGTACTTC.

The chain combines TRBV5-1 with TRBJ2-7; 7 bases are shared with TRBD2. J gave up 7 bases and V 0 bases, and 10 bases lay outside the gene matches. The CDR3 extends over 15 amino acids. Germline CDR1 SGHRS, CDR2 YFSETQ. The CDR3 loop reads CASSLDGLAEGEQYF. CDR3 bases: TGCGCCAGCAGCTTGGACGGGCTAGCGGAGGGAGAGCAGTACTTC. Supplemented by reference TRBV5-1 and TRBJ2-7, the full variable domain reads KAGVTQTPRYLIKTRGQQVTLSCSPISGHRSVSWYQQTPGQGLQFLFEYFSETQRNKGNFPGRFSGRQFSNSRSEMNVSTLELGDSALYLCASSLDGLAEGEQYFGPGTRLTVT.

This clonotype was detected only a few times. The chain links TRBV15 to TRBJ1-2; no firm D call. The germline V gene has CDR1 LNHNV and CDR2 YYDKDF (reference sequence). This CDR3 region has 12 residues. Trimming removed 3 bases at V and 6 bases at J, with 8 bases between. The CDR3 loop reads CATSSGGDGYTF. Written as DNA, the CDR3 is TGTGCCACCAGCAGCGGCGGAGATGGCTACACCTTC.

V usage is TRBV20-1 and J usage is TRBJ2-5; TRBD1 is a possible D gene (6 bases). Germline V CDR1 and CDR2: DFQATT, SNEGSKA (reference sequence). The length of the CDR3 is 13 residues. Trimming left V 5 bases short and J 1 base short, with 11 bases between. CDR3 coding DNA: TGCAGTGCTGGCCGGGACACCCAAGAGACCCAGTACTTC. Translated: CSAGRDTQETQYF.

This chain connects TRBV5-1 to TRBJ1-1, with 7 nucleotides matching TRBD1. CDR3 length equals 13 residues. V dropped 3 bases and J dropped 7; count of bases not matched to a gene: 6. Germline V gene sequence: CDR1 SGHRS, CDR2 YFSETQ. CDR3 in DNA: TGCGCCAGCAGCTCGAGGGGGCAGGGTGAAGCTTTCTTT. It is translated as CASSSRGQGEAFF.

This clonotype was seen more than once but under ten times. The V call is TRBV4-3, the J call TRBJ2-7; D perhaps matches TRBD1 (7 bases). Trimming took off 2 bases at V and 0 bases at J, with 26 bases between the two ends. Germline CDR1 LGHNA, CDR2 YSLEER. There are 20 residues in the CDR3. Written as DNA, the CDR3 is TGCGCCAGCAGCCAACCAGACAGGGATCAGCCGGCGGGAACCTCCTACGAGCAGTACTTC. Translated: CASSQPDRDQPAGTSYEQYF.

This clonotype has at least ten counts. This chain links TRBV4-2 with TRBJ2-7, with 8 bases aligning to TRBD2. CDR3 size: 15 residues. The germline V gene has CDR1 LGHNA and CDR2 YNFKEQ. J gave up 7 bases and V 1 base, and 9 bases lay outside the gene matches. CDR3 residues: CASSQAGGGRKEQYF. Here the CDR3 DNA reads TGTGCCAGCAGCCAAGCCGGGGGGGGCCGAAAAGAGCAGTACTTC.

The chain joins TRBV18 to TRBJ2-7; no clear D. The length of the CDR3 is 13 residues. Germline CDR1 KGHSH, CDR2 LQKENI. V lost 8 bases to trimming and J lost 5 bases, with 16 bases between them. The CDR3: CASARSRDDEQYF. In nucleotides, the CDR3 is TGTGCCAGCGCGCGGAGCAGAGACGACGAGCAGTACTTC.

The chain employs TRBV7-8 and TRBJ1-2, with D uncertain. V was trimmed by 5 bases and J by 1 base, leaving 11 bases between them. The CDR3 covers 14 residues. Germline V gives CDR1 SGHVS, CDR2 FQNEAQ. CDR3 sequence (DNA): TGTGCCAGCAGCCTCCTGGAGGGTAACTATGGCTACACCTTC. This encodes CASSLLEGNYGYTF.

This clonotype was seen a few times. This chain uses TRBV6-2 or TRBV6-3 with TRBJ2-7; 8 bases match TRBD2. The CDR3 sequence is 12 residues long. Trimming at V came to 0 bases and at J to 10 bases, leaving 2 bases not matched to a gene. Germline-derived CDR1 and CDR2 are MNHEY and SVGEGT. CDR3 amino acids: CASSYSLAAQYF. Here the CDR3 DNA reads TGTGCCAGCAGTTACTCACTAGCGGCTCAGTACTTC.

The sample holds one count of this clonotype. The chain carries TRBV3-1 and TRBJ2-1; 8 bases line up with TRBD1. This CDR3 has 14 residues. Germline lookup yields CDR1 LGHDT and CDR2 YNNKEL (reference sequence). V trimming: 2 bases; J trimming: 6 bases; junction bases outside the gene matches: 3. The CDR3 is CASSQLTGVNEQFF. DNA for the CDR3: TGTGCCAGCAGCCAACTGACAGGGGTCAATGAGCAGTTCTTC.

This clonotype has more than one count but fewer than ten. The gene calls are TRBV20-1 and TRBJ2-7; tentative D call: TRBD2 (6 bases). This CDR3 contains 12 residues. Between the trimmed V and J ends, which lost 6 bases and 2 bases, there was a span of 11 bases. Germline CDR1 reads DFQATT; CDR2 reads SNEGSKA (reference sequence). The CDR3 DNA sequence: TGCAGTGCCAAGGCGGGGACCTACGAGCAGTACTTC. It specifies CSAKAGTYEQYF.

This sequence joins TRBV25-1 and TRBJ2-1, with TRBD1 matching over 10 bases. The length of the CDR3 is 13 residues. Trimming took 6 bases from V and 6 from J; bases not matched to a gene: 2. CDR1 is MGHDK, CDR2 SYGVNS, per germline. In DNA, the CDR3 is TGTGCCAGCAGCGACAGGGGGCTCAATGAGCAGTTCTTC. This codes for CASSDRGLNEQFF.

This chain joins TRBV7-2 and TRBJ2-1, with TRBD2 matching 7 bases. The CDR3 has 16 amino acids. Germline V gene lookup returns CDR1 SGHTA and CDR2 FQGNSA. V trimming: 4 bases; J trimming: 10 bases; junction bases outside the gene matches: 16. The CDR3 DNA is TGTGCCAGCAGCTACGGATTAGCGGGCCATATTACGGAGCAGTTCTTC. Protein: CASSYGLAGHITEQFF.

The chain recombines TRBV12-5 with TRBJ2-1; D not certain. The CDR3 length is 12 residues. Germline V CDR1 and CDR2: LGHNT, FRNRAP. Trimming left V 2 bases short and J 5 bases short, with 4 bases between. In DNA form, the CDR3 reads TGTGCTAGTGGTTTGTCACACAATGAGCAGTTCTTC. Amino acid sequence: CASGLSHNEQFF. Looking up the rest from reference TRBV12-5 and TRBJ2-1 gives the full variable domain: DARVTQTPRHKVTEMGQEVTMRCQPILGHNTVFWYRQTMMQGLELLAYFRNRAPLDDSGMPKDRFSAEMPDATLATLKIQPSEPRDSAVYFCASGLSHNEQFFGPGTRLTVL.